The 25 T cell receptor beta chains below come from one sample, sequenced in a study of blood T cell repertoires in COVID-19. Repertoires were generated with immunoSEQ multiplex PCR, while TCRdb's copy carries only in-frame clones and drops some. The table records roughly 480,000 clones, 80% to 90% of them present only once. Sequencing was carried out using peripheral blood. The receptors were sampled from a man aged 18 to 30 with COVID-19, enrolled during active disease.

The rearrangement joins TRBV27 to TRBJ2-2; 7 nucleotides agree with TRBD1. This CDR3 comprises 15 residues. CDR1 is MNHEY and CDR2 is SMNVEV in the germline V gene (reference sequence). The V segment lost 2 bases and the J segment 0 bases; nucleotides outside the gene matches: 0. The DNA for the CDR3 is TGTGCCAGCAGTTTAGGGACAGCGAACACCGGGGAGCTGTTTTTT. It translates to CASSLGTANTGELFF.

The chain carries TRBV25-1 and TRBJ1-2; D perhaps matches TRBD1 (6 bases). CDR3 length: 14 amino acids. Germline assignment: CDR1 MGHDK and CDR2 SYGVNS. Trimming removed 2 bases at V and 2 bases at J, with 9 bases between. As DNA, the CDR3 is TGTGCCAGCAGTGAACCCGGGACAAACTATGGCTACACCTTC. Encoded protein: CASSEPGTNYGYTF.

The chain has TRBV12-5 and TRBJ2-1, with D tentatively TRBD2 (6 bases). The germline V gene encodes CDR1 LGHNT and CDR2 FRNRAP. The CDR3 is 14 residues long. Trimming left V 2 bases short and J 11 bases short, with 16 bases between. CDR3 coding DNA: TGTGCTAGTGGTTTGTCTGTCCCTAGCGTCAAGCAGTTCTTC. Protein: CASGLSVPSVKQFF.

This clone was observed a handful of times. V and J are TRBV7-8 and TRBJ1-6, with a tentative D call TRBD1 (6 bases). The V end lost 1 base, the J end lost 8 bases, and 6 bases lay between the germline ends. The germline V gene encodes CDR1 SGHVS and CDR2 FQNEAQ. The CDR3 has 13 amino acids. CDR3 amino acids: CASSLDRDSPLHF. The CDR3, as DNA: TGTGCCAGCAGCTTAGACAGGGATTCACCCCTCCACTTT. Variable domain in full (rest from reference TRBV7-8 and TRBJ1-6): GAGVSQSPRYKVAKRGQDVALRCDPISGHVSLFWYQQALGQGPEFLTYFQNEAQLDKSGLPSDRFFAERPEGSVSTLKIQRTQQEDSAVYLCASSLDRDSPLHFGNGTRLTVT.

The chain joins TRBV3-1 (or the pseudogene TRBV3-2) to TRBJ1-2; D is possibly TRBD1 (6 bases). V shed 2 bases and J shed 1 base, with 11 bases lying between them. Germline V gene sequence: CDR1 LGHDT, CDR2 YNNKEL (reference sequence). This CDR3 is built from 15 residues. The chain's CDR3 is CASSQTDSYNYGYTF. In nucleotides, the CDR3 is TGTGCCAGCAGCCAAACGGACAGTTATAACTATGGCTACACCTTC.

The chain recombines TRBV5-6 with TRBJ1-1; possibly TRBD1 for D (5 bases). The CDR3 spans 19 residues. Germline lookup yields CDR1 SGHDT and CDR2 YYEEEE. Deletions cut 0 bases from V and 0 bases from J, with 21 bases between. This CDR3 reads CASSLGFRGELNMNTEAFF. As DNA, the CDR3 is TGTGCCAGCAGCTTGGGCTTTAGGGGCGAGCTTAACATGAACACTGAAGCTTTCTTT.

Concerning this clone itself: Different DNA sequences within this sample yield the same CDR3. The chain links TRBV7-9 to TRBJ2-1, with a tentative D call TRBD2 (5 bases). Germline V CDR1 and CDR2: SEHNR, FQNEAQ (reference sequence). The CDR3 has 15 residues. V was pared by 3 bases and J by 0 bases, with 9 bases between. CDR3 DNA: TGTGCCAGCAGCTTGCCGGGGAGCTCCTACAATGAGCAGTTCTTC. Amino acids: CASSLPGSSYNEQFF.

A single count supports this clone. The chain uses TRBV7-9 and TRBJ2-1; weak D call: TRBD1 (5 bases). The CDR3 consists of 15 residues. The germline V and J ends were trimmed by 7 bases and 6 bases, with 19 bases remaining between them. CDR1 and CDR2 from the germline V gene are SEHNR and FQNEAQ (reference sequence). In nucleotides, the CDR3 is TGTGCCAGCACCCTAGGGGCATTCTTCCCCAATGAGCAGTTCTTC. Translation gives CASTLGAFFPNEQFF.

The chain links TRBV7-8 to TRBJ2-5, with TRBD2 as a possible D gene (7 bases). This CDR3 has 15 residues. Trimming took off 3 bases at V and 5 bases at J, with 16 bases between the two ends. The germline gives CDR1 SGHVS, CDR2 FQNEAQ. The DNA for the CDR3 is TGTGCCAGCAGCTTTAGGCCCCGGGGGGCGGAGACCCAGTACTTC. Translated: CASSFRPRGAETQYF.

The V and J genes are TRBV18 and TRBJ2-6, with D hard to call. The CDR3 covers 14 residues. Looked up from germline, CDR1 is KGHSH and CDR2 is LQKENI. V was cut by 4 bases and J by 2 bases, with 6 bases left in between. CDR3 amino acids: CASSLPAGANVLTF. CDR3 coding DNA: TGTGCCAGCTCACTCCCGGCTGGGGCCAACGTCCTGACTTTC. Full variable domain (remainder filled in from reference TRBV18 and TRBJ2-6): NAGVMQNPRHLVRRRGQEARLRCSPMKGHSHVYWYRQLPEEGLKFMVYLQKENIIDESGMPKERFSAEFPKEGPSILRIQQVVRGDSAAYFCASSLPAGANVLTFGAGSRLTVL.

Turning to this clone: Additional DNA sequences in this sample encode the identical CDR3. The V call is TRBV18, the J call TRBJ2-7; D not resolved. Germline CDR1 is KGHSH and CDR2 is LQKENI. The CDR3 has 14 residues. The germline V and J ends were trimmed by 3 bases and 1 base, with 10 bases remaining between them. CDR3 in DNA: TGTGCCAGCTCACCCGGGTCTTTGTCCTACGAGCAGTACTTC. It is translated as CASSPGSLSYEQYF.

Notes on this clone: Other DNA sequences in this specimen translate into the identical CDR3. The CDR3 sequence: CAWSVRRGETQYF. CDR3 in DNA: TGTGCCTGGAGTGTAAGGAGAGGGGAGACCCAGTACTTC. The chain joins TRBV30 to TRBJ2-5; D is perhaps TRBD2 (5 bases). CDR3 length equals 13 residues. Trimming shortened V by 0 bases and J by 5 bases, and 10 bases separated the two germline ends. CDR1 is GTSNPN and CDR2 is SVGIG in the germline V gene (reference sequence).

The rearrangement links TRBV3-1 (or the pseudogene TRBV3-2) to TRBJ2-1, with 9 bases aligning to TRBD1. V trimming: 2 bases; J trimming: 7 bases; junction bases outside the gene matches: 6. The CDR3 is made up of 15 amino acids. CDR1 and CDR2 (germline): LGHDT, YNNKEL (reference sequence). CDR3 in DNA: TGTGCCAGCAGCCAATCCGACAGGGGGAGGAATGAGCAGTTCTTC. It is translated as CASSQSDRGRNEQFF.

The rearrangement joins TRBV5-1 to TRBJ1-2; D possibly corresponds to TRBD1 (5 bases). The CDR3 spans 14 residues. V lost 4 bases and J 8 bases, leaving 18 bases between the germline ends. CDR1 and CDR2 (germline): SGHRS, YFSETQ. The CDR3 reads CASSQSLGGDGYTF. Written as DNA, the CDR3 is TGCGCCAGCAGCCAATCCCTGGGGGGAGACGGCTACACCTTC.

CDR3: CASSSGLRLRNEQFF. The CDR3 DNA sequence: TGTGCCAGTAGTTCGGGACTGCGGCTGAGGAATGAGCAGTTCTTC. The chain employs TRBV19 and TRBJ2-1, with TRBD2 as a possible D gene (6 bases). Trimming removed 5 bases at V and 7 bases at J, with 18 bases between. This CDR3 is built from 15 residues. Germline loops: CDR1 LNHDA, CDR2 SQIVND (reference sequence).

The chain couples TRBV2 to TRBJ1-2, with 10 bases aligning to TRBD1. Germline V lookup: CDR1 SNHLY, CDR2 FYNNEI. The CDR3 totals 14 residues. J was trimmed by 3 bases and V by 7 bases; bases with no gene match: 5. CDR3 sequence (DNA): TGTGCCAGCACCATGGACAGGGGGGACTATGGCTACACCTTC. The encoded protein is CASTMDRGDYGYTF. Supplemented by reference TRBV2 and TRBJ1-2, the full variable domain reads EPEVTQTPSHQVTQMGQEVILRCVPISNHLYFYWYRQILGQKVEFLVSFYNNEISEKSEIFDDQFSVERPDGSNFTLKIRSTKLEDSAMYFCASTMDRGDYGYTFGSGTRLTVV.

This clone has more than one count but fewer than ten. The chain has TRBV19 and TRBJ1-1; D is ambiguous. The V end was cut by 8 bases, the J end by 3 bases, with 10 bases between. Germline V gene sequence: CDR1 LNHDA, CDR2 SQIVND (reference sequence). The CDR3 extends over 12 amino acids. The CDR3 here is CASAGTHTEAFF. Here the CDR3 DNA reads TGTGCCAGTGCAGGCACCCACACTGAAGCTTTCTTT. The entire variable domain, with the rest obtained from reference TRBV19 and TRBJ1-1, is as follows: DGGITQSPKYLFRKEGQNVTLSCEQNLNHDAMYWYRQDPGQGLRLIYYSQIVNDFQKGDIAEGYSVSREKKESFPLTVTSAQKNPTAFYLCASAGTHTEAFFGQGTRLTVV.

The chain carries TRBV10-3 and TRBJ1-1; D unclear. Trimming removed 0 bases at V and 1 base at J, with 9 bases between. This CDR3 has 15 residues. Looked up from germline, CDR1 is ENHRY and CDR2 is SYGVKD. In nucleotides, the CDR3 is TGTGCCATCAGTGAGTCGAATTACAGGAACACTGAAGCTTTCTTT. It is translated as CAISESNYRNTEAFF.

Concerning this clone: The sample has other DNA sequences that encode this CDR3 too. CDR3 DNA sequence: TGTGCCAGCAGTTTCCGGGGTCACGAGCAGTACTTC. It yields the protein CASSFRGHEQYF. The chain is built from TRBV12-3 or TRBV12-4 and TRBJ2-7; D may be TRBD2 (5 bases). The CDR3 totals 12 residues. V gave up 3 bases and J gave up 5 bases, with 8 bases separating them.

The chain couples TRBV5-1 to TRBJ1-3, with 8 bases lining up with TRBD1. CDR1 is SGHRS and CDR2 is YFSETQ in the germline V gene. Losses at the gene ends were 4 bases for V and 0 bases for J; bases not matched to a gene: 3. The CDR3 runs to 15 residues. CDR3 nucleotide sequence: TGCGCCAGCAGCGCCGGGACAGGCTCTGGAAACACCATATATTTT. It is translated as CASSAGTGSGNTIYF.

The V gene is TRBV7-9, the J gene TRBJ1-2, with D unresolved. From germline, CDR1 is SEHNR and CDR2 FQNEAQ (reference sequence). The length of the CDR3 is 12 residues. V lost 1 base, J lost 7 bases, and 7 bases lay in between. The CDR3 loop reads CASSLGALGYTF. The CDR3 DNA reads TGTGCCAGCAGCTTAGGCGCCCTTGGCTACACCTTC.

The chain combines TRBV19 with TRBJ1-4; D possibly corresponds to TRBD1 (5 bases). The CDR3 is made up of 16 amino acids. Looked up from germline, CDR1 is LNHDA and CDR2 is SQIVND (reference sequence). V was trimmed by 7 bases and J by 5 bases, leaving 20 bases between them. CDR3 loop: CASTIRDSAYNEKLFF. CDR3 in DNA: TGTGCCAGTACCATTAGAGACAGCGCTTACAATGAAAAACTGTTTTTT.

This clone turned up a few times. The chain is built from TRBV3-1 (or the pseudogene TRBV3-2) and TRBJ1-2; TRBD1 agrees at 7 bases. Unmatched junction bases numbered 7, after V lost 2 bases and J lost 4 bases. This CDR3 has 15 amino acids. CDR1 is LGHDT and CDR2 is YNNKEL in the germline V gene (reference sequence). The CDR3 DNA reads TGTGCCAGCAGCCAACTGGCGGCAGGGGGCTATGGCTACACCTTC. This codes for CASSQLAAGGYGYTF.

CDR3 coding DNA: TGTGCCACCAGCAGAGGCCACAGAAACACTGAAGCTTTCTTT. Translated: CATSRGHRNTEAFF. The V call is TRBV15, the J call TRBJ1-1; unclear D gene. The CDR3 totals 14 residues. CDR1 LNHNV and CDR2 YYDKDF come from the germline V gene (reference sequence). Trimming took 1 base from V and 2 from J, leaving 8 bases between them. Full variable domain (remainder filled in from reference TRBV15 and TRBJ1-1): DAMVIQNPRYQVTQFGKPVTLSCSQTLNHNVMYWYQQKSSQAPKLLFHYYDKDFNNEADTPDNFQSRRPNTSFCFLDIRSPGLGDTAMYLCATSRGHRNTEAFFGQGTRLTVV.

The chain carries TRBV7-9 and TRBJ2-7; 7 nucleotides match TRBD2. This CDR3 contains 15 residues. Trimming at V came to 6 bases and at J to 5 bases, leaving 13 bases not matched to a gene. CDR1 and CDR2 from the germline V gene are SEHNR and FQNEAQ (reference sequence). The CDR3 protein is CASRRGDLAPHEQYF. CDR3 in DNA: TGTGCCAGCAGACGGGGGGATCTAGCGCCCCACGAGCAGTACTTC.